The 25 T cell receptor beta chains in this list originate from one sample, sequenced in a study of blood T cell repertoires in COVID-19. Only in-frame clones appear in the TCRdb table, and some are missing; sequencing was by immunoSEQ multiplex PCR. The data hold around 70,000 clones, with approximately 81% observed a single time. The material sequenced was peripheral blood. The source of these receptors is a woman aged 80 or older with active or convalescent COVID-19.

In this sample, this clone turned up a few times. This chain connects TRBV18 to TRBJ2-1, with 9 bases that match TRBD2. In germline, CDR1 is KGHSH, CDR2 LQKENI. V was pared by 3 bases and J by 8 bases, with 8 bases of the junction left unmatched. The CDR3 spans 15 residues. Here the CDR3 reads CASSPLAGVGDEQFF. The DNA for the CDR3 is TGTGCCAGCTCACCCTTAGCGGGAGTGGGCGATGAGCAGTTCTTC.

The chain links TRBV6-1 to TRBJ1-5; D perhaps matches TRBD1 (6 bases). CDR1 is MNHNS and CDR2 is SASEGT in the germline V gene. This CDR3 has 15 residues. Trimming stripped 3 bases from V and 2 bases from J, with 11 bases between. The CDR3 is CASSDAGAGNQPQHF. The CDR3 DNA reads TGTGCCAGCAGTGACGCAGGGGCAGGCAATCAGCCCCAGCATTTT.

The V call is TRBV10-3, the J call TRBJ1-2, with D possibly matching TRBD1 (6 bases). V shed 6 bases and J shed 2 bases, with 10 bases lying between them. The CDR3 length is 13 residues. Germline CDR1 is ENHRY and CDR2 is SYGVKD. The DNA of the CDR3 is TGTGCCATCAGCCAGGGGCAGAACTATGGCTACACCTTC. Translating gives CAISQGQNYGYTF.

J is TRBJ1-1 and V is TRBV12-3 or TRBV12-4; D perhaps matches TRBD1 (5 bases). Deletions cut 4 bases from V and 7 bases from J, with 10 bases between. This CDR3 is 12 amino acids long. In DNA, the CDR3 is TGTGCCAGCAGTTGGGGGAGGGGTGAAGCTTTCTTT. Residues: CASSWGRGEAFF.

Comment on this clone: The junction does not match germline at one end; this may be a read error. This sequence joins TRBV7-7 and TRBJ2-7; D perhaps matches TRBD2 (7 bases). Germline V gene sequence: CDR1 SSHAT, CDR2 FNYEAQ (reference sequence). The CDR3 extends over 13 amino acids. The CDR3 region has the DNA TGTGCTAGCAGCTTAGGCGGGGGCAACGAGCAGTACTTC. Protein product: CASSLGGGNEQYF.

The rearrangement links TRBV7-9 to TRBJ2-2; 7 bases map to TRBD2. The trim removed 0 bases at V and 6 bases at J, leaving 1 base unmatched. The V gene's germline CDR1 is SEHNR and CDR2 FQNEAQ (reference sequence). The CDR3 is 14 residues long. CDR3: CASSLAGGPGELFF. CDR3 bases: TGTGCCAGCAGCTTAGCGGGAGGGCCCGGGGAGCTGTTTTTT.

The chain's CDR3 is CASSLDRGQRNYGYTF. The CDR3 DNA reads as TGTGCCAGCAGCTTGGATAGGGGGCAACGAAACTATGGCTACACCTTC. The J gene is TRBJ1-2, the V gene TRBV5-6; 7 nucleotides line up with TRBD1. The junction had 7 bases not matched to a gene; V was cut back by 0 bases and J by 2 bases. Germline CDR1 SGHDT, CDR2 YYEEEE. CDR3 length: 16 amino acids.

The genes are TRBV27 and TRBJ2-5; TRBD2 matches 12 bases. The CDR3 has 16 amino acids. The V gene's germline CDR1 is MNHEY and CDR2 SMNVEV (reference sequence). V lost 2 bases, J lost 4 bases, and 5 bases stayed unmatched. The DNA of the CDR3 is TGTGCCAGCAGTTTACTCGTGACTAGCGGGAGAGAGACCCAGTACTTC. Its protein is CASSLLVTSGRETQYF.

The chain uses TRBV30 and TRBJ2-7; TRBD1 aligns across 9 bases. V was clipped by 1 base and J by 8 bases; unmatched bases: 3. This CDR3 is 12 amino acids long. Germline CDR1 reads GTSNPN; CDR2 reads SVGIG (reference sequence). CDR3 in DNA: TGTGCCTGGAGTGCCGACAGGGGGAAGCAGTACTTC. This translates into CAWSADRGKQYF.

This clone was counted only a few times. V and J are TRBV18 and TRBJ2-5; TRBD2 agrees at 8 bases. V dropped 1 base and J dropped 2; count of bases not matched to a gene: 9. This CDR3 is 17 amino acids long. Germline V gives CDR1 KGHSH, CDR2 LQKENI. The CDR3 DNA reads TGTGCCAGCTCACCACAATCCCTAGCGGGCCATCAAGAGACCCAGTACTTC. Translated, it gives CASSPQSLAGHQETQYF.

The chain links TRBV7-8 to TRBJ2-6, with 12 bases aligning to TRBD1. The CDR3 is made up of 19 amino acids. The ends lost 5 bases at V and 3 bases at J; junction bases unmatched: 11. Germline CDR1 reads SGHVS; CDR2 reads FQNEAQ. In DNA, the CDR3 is TGTGCCAGCAGCCGCAAGGTGGGACAGGGGGCTTTTGGGGCCAACGTCCTGACTTTC. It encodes CASSRKVGQGAFGANVLTF. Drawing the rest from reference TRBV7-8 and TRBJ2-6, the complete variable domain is GAGVSQSPRYKVAKRGQDVALRCDPISGHVSLFWYQQALGQGPEFLTYFQNEAQLDKSGLPSDRFFAERPEGSVSTLKIQRTQQEDSAVYLCASSRKVGQGAFGANVLTFGAGSRLTVL.

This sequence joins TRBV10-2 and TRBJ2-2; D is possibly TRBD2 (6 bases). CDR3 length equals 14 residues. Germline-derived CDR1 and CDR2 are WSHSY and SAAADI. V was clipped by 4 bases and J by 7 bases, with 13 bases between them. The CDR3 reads CASSGYGGSGELFF. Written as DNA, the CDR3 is TGCGCCAGCAGTGGTTATGGGGGGAGCGGGGAGCTGTTTTTT.

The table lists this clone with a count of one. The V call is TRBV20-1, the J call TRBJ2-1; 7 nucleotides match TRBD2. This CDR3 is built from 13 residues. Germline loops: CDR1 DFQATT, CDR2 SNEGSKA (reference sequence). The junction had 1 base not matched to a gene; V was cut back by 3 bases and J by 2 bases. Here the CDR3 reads CSASGGAYNEQFF. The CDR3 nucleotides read TGCAGTGCTAGTGGGGGGGCCTACAATGAGCAGTTCTTC.

CDR3 residues: CASNLRPGQSSYEQYF. CDR3 sequence (DNA): TGTGCCAGCAACCTTAGACCGGGACAGAGCTCCTACGAGCAGTACTTC. The V gene is TRBV11-2, the J gene TRBJ2-7; 7 nucleotides align to TRBD1. From germline, CDR1 is SGHAT and CDR2 FQNNGV. The CDR3 is 16 amino acids. Trimming removed 7 bases from V and 0 bases from J; junction bases left unmatched: 12.

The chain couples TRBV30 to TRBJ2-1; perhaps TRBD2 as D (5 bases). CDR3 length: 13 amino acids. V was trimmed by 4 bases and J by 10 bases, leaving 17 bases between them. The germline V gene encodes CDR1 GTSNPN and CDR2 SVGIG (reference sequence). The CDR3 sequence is CAWTRGGSWEQFF. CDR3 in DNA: TGTGCCTGGACGAGAGGAGGTTCGTGGGAGCAGTTCTTC.

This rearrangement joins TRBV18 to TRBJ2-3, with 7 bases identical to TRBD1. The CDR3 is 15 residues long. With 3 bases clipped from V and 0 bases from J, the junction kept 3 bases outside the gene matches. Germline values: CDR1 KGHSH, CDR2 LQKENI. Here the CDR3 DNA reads TGTGCCAGCTCACCTAACAGGGGAAGCACAGATACGCAGTATTTT. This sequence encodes CASSPNRGSTDTQYF.

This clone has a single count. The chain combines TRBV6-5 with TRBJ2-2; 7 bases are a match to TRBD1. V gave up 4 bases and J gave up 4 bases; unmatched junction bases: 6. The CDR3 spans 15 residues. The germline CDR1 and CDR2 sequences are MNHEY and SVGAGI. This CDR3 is CASSFLGGTTGELFF. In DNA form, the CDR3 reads TGTGCCAGCAGTTTTTTAGGGGGCACCACCGGGGAGCTGTTTTTT.

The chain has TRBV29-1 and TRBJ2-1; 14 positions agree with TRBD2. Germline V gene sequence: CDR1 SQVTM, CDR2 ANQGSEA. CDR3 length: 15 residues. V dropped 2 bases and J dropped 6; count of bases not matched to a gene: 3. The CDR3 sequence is CSVEPGTSGSNEQFF. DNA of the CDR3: TGCAGCGTTGAACCCGGGACTAGCGGGAGCAATGAGCAGTTCTTC.

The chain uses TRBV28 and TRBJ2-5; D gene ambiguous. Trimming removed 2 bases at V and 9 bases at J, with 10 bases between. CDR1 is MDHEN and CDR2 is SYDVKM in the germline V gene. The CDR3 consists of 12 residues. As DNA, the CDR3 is TGTGCCAGCAGTTTAACACAGTCGTCCCAGTACTTC. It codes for CASSLTQSSQYF.

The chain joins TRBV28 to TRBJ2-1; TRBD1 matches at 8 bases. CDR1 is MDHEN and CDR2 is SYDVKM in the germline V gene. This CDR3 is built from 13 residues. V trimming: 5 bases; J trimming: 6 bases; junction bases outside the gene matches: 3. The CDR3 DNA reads TGTGCCAGCAGTGGGGGACAGGTCAATGAGCAGTTCTTC. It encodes CASSGGQVNEQFF.

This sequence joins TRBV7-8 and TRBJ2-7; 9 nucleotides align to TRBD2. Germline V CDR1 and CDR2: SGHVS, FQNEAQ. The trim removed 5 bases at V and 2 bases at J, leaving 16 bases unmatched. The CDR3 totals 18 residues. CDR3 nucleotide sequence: TGTGCCAGCAGCCCAACTGCCCCCCTAGCGGGGATAACCTACGAGCAGTACTTC. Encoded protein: CASSPTAPLAGITYEQYF.

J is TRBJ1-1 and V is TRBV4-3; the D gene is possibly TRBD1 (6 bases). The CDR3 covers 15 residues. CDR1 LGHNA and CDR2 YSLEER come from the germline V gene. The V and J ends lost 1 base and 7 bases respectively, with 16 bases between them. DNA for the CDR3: TGCGCCAGCAGCCAAGTTGGGCAGGGGCTTAGTGAAGCTTTCTTT. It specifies CASSQVGQGLSEAFF.

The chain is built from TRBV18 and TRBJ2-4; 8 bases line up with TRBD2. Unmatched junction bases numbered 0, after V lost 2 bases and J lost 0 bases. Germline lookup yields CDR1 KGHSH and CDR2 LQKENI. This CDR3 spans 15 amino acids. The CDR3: CASSPSGGAKNIQYF. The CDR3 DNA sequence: TGTGCCAGCTCACCAAGCGGGGGAGCCAAAAACATTCAGTACTTC.

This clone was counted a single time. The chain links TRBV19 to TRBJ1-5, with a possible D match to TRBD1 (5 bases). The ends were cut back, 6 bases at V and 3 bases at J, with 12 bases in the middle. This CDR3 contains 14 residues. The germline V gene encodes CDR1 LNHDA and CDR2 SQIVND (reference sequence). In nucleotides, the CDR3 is TGTGCCAGTAGGGATCGACAGCCCAATCAGCCCCAGCATTTT. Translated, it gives CASRDRQPNQPQHF.

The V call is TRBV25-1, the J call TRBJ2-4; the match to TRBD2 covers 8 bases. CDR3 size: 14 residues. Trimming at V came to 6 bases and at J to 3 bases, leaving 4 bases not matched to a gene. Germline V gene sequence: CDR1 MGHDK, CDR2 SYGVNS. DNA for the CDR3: TGTGCCAGCAGCGGGGGGGCTGTCAAAAACATTCAGTACTTC. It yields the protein CASSGGAVKNIQYF.